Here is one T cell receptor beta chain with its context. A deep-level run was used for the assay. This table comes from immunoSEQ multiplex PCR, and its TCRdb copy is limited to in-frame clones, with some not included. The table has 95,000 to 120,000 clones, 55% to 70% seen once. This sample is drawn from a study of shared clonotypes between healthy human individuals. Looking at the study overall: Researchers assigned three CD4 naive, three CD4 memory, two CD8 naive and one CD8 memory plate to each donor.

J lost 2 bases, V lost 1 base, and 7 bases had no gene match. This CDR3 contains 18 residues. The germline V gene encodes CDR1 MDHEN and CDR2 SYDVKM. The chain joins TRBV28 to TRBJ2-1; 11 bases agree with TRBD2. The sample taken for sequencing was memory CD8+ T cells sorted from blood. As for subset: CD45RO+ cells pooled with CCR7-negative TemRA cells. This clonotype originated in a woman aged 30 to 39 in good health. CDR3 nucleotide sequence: TGTGCCAGCAGTTTATCTCTGGTAGCGGGAGGGGCCTACAATGAGCAGTTCTTC. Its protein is CASSLSLVAGGAYNEQFF.